Following are 30 T cell receptor beta chains from one sample sequenced in a study of T cell responses to AZD1222 COVID-19 vaccine. Repertoires were generated with immunoSEQ multiplex PCR, while TCRdb's copy carries only in-frame clones and drops some. The sample lists 95,000 to 110,000 clones, roughly 88% occurring once. Sequencing used peripheral blood, obtained on day 0 of AZD1222 vaccination. The receptors come from an adult in good health.

The chain joins TRBV7-9 to TRBJ1-1; D may be TRBD1 (6 bases). The germline gives CDR1 SEHNR, CDR2 FQNEAQ (reference sequence). Trimming took off 5 bases at V and 11 bases at J, with 15 bases between the two ends. This CDR3 comprises 12 residues. CDR3 sequence: CASSATGPGAFF. Written as DNA, the CDR3 is TGTGCCAGCAGCGCTACAGGGCCAGGGGCTTTCTTT.

V and J are TRBV10-3 and TRBJ1-6; weak D call: TRBD1 (5 bases). The CDR3 length is 15 residues. Germline CDR1 is ENHRY and CDR2 is SYGVKD. Trimming pared 2 bases from V and 2 bases from J, leaving 7 bases between. The CDR3 is CAISEPGAYNSPLHF. CDR3 DNA: TGTGCCATCAGTGAGCCGGGGGCCTATAATTCACCCCTCCACTTT.

V is TRBV29-1 and J is TRBJ1-5, with D possibly TRBD1 on 5 matching bases. V was clipped by 4 bases and J by 6 bases, with 16 bases between them. The germline gives CDR1 SQVTM, CDR2 ANQGSEA. The CDR3 runs 14 residues. Written as DNA, the CDR3 is TGCAGCGTTGTCCTCGGGACGGAGGGTCAGCCCCAGCATTTT. Its translation: CSVVLGTEGQPQHF.

The DNA for the CDR3 is TGCAGCGTTGTTAGGACAGGCTACGAGCAGTACTTC. Its translation is CSVVRTGYEQYF. The chain couples TRBV29-1 to TRBJ2-7; TRBD1 agrees at 7 bases. The germline gives CDR1 SQVTM, CDR2 ANQGSEA. The length of the CDR3 is 12 residues. With 4 bases clipped from V and 3 bases from J, the junction kept 3 bases outside the gene matches.

This clone was recorded a few times. V gene TRBV10-3 combines with J gene TRBJ1-1, with 11 nucleotides matching TRBD1. Germline V gives CDR1 ENHRY, CDR2 SYGVKD. CDR3 size: 15 residues. Trimming took 10 bases from V and 1 from J; bases not matched to a gene: 8. The CDR3 DNA follows: TGTGCCACCACCGGGACAGGGGGAGGGAACACTGAAGCTTTCTTT. Translation: CATTGTGGGNTEAFF.

V gene TRBV28 combines with J gene TRBJ2-5; 8 positions agree with TRBD1. Trimming at V came to 4 bases and at J to 5 bases, leaving 6 bases not matched to a gene. Per the germline V gene, CDR1 is MDHEN and CDR2 is SYDVKM. The CDR3 runs 14 residues. The CDR3 nucleotides are TGTGCCAGCAGTTCCCCGGACAGGGAGGAGACCCAGTACTTC. Amino acids: CASSSPDREETQYF. The full variable domain, completed using reference TRBV28 and TRBJ2-5, is DVKVTQSSRYLVKRTGEKVFLECVQDMDHENMFWYRQDPGLGLRLIYFSYDVKMKEKGDIPEGYSVSREKKERFSLILESASTNQTSMYLCASSSPDREETQYFGPGTRLLVL.

This rearrangement joins TRBV11-3 to TRBJ2-1, with unresolved D. This CDR3 contains 15 residues. Trimming took off 5 bases at V and 4 bases at J, with 15 bases between the two ends. Per the germline V gene, CDR1 is SGHNT and CDR2 is YENEEA. CDR3 loop: CASSKTYGLYNEQFF. CDR3 nucleotide sequence: TGTGCCAGCAGCAAAACTTACGGATTGTACAATGAGCAGTTCTTC.

The V gene is TRBV28, the J gene TRBJ2-1; no clear D. CDR1 is MDHEN and CDR2 is SYDVKM in the germline V gene. V was cut by 5 bases and J by 4 bases, with 6 bases left in between. This CDR3 has 12 residues. CDR3 in amino acids: CASSPRYNEQFF. In DNA, the CDR3 is TGTGCCAGCAGTCCCCGTTACAATGAGCAGTTCTTC.

This clone has a single count. The CDR3 here is CASSPGQENEKLFF. DNA of the CDR3: TGTGCCAGCTCTCCGGGACAGGAAAATGAAAAACTGTTTTTT. The chain employs TRBV18 and TRBJ1-4; 8 bases match TRBD1. This CDR3 is 14 amino acids long. Trimming cost V 6 bases and J 5 bases; bases outside gene matches: 5. CDR1 is KGHSH, CDR2 LQKENI, per germline.

CDR3 in DNA: TGCAGCGTTGCGCGGCAGGGCGCCACTGAAGCTTTCTTT. This gives the protein CSVARQGATEAFF. J is TRBJ1-1 and V is TRBV29-1, with D maybe TRBD1 (5 bases). V gave up 4 bases and J gave up 4 bases, with 13 bases separating them. The CDR3 is 13 amino acids. Germline CDR1 SQVTM, CDR2 ANQGSEA.

This clone qualifies as medium-sized. V and J are TRBV24-1 and TRBJ2-3; 10 nucleotides line up with TRBD2. V shed 0 bases and J 2 bases; nucleotides not matched to a gene: 1. The CDR3 loop spans 16 amino acids. In germline, CDR1 is KGHDR, CDR2 SFDVKD. In DNA form, the CDR3 reads TGTGCCACCAGTGATTTGCTAGCGGGAGACACAGATACGCAGTATTTT. It encodes CATSDLLAGDTDTQYF.

The rearrangement joins TRBV11-3 to TRBJ1-1; D possibly corresponds to TRBD1 (5 bases). The CDR3 spans 13 residues. Germline values: CDR1 SGHNT, CDR2 YENEEA. V lost 5 bases, J lost 6 bases, and 13 bases lay in between. The CDR3 DNA reads as TGTGCCAGCAGCAGAGACAGAAGCGCTGAAGCTTTCTTT. Amino acid sequence: CASSRDRSAEAFF. The complete variable domain, with remaining parts taken from reference TRBV11-3 and TRBJ1-1, reads EAGVVQSPRYKIIEKKQPVAFWCNPISGHNTLYWYLQNLGQGPELLIRYENEEAVDDSQLPKDRFSAERLKGVDSTLKIQPAELGDSAVYLCASSRDRSAEAFFGQGTRLTVV.

The rearrangement links TRBV3-1 (or the pseudogene TRBV3-2) to TRBJ2-5; D remains unclear. CDR3 size: 12 residues. The germline V gene has CDR1 LGHDT and CDR2 YNNKEL (reference sequence). V shed 3 bases and J shed 5 bases, with 7 bases lying between them. CDR3 protein: CASSHLEETQYF. The CDR3 region has the DNA TGTGCCAGCAGCCACCTGGAGGAGACCCAGTACTTC.

The chain recombines TRBV19 with TRBJ1-5; 7 bases agree with TRBD1. The CDR3 sequence is 14 residues long. CDR1 and CDR2 from the germline V gene are LNHDA and SQIVND (reference sequence). V lost 9 bases, J lost 3 bases, and 8 bases stayed unmatched. The CDR3 is CASEWDRNNQPQHF. CDR3 in DNA: TGTGCCAGCGAATGGGACAGAAACAATCAGCCCCAGCATTTT. The variable domain in full, with the rest retrieved from reference TRBV19 and TRBJ1-5, is DGGITQSPKYLFRKEGQNVTLSCEQNLNHDAMYWYRQDPGQGLRLIYYSQIVNDFQKGDIAEGYSVSREKKESFPLTVTSAQKNPTAFYLCASEWDRNNQPQHFGDGTRLSIL.

CDR3 sequence (DNA): TGTGCCAGCAGTTTAGGGCCTGAAAAACTGTTTTTT. Its protein is CASSLGPEKLFF. The chain combines TRBV12-3 or TRBV12-4 with TRBJ1-4; D is unresolved. Trimming cost V 1 base and J 7 bases, with 4 bases left between them. The CDR3 covers 12 residues.

This clone has just a few counts. The chain links TRBV5-5 to TRBJ2-7, with a tentative D call TRBD2 (5 bases). Germline lookup yields CDR1 SGHKS and CDR2 YYEKEE (reference sequence). Between the trimmed V and J ends, which lost 4 bases and 2 bases, there was a span of 13 bases. This CDR3 is built from 14 residues. CDR3 loop: CASSRIPGTYEQYF. CDR3 bases: TGTGCCAGCAGCAGGATCCCGGGGACCTACGAGCAGTACTTC.

Comment on this clone: The sample carries other DNA sequences with the same CDR3. The CDR3 spells CASSLGGSAQNTEAFF. The CDR3 bases are TGTGCCAGCAGCTTAGGGGGTTCGGCCCAAAACACTGAAGCTTTCTTT. The V call is TRBV11-3, the J call TRBJ1-1; D call uncertain. The CDR3 spans 16 residues. Trimming removed 1 base at V and 2 bases at J, with 14 bases between. From germline, CDR1 is SGHNT and CDR2 YENEEA.

The V gene is TRBV2, the J gene TRBJ1-1; 7 bases are shared with TRBD1. The trim removed 5 bases at V and 3 bases at J, leaving 3 bases unmatched. Germline loops: CDR1 SNHLY, CDR2 FYNNEI. The CDR3 has 13 residues. The CDR3 DNA follows: TGTGCCAGCAGTTTAGACAGGGACACTGAAGCTTTCTTT. Translation gives CASSLDRDTEAFF.

This chain joins TRBV6-5 and TRBJ1-1; 7 bases line up with TRBD1. Germline-derived CDR1 and CDR2 are MNHEY and SVGAGI. CDR3 length: 13 amino acids. V lost 6 bases to trimming and J lost 4 bases; unmatched junction nucleotides: 5. CDR3 sequence (DNA): TGTGCCAGCAGGTTGACAGGGATCACTGAAGCTTTCTTT. It encodes CASRLTGITEAFF.

The chain combines TRBV5-6 with TRBJ2-5, with 13 bases matching TRBD2. Germline-derived CDR1 and CDR2 are SGHDT and YYEEEE. The junction had 1 base not matched to a gene; V was cut back by 1 base and J by 4 bases. The CDR3 is 15 amino acids. The CDR3 DNA reads TGTGCCAGCAGCTTGAGACTAGCGGGGGGAGAGACCCAGTACTTC. Its translation: CASSLRLAGGETQYF. The full variable domain, its missing parts supplied by reference TRBV5-6 and TRBJ2-5, is DAGVTQSPTHLIKTRGQQVTLRCSPKSGHDTVSWYQQALGQGPQFIFQYYEEEERQRGNFPDRFSGHQFPNYSSELNVNALLLGDSALYLCASSLRLAGGETQYFGPGTRLLVL.

The CDR3 region has the DNA TGTGCCAGCAGCCCAACAGGGGGCGACTCCTACGAGCAGTACTTC. The encoded protein is CASSPTGGDSYEQYF. The gene calls are TRBV6-2 or TRBV6-3 and TRBJ2-7; 9 bases map to TRBD1. Trimming took 6 bases from V and 0 from J; bases not matched to a gene: 6. The CDR3 has 15 amino acids. CDR1 MNHEY and CDR2 SVGEGT come from the germline V gene.

This chain joins TRBV5-1 and TRBJ2-2, with unresolved D. The CDR3 spans 14 residues. The V end lost 1 base, the J end lost 2 bases, and 6 bases lay between the germline ends. The germline gives CDR1 SGHRS, CDR2 YFSETQ. CDR3 sequence: CASSLLPNTGELFF. In DNA, the CDR3 is TGCGCCAGCAGCTTGTTGCCAAACACCGGGGAGCTGTTTTTT.

This chain uses TRBV3-1 (or the pseudogene TRBV3-2) with TRBJ2-3, with D unclear. The V end was cut by 0 bases, the J end by 6 bases, with 19 bases between. The CDR3 totals 17 residues. Germline assignment: CDR1 LGHDT and CDR2 YNNKEL (reference sequence). The DNA of the CDR3 is TGTGCCAGCAGCCAAGATTCGTCCTACTTCTCCGGGGATACGCAGTATTTT. It encodes CASSQDSSYFSGDTQYF.

This clone was seen a single time. The rearrangement links TRBV15 to TRBJ1-1; D perhaps matches TRBD1 (5 bases). The V gene lost 1 base and the J gene lost 6 bases, with 15 bases spanning the gap. The CDR3 consists of 15 residues. Germline V CDR1 and CDR2: LNHNV, YYDKDF (reference sequence). Written as DNA, the CDR3 is TGTGCCACCAGCAGAGTGGATAGGGGATCTGCTGAAGCTTTCTTT. Its protein product is CATSRVDRGSAEAFF.

This rearrangement joins TRBV14 to TRBJ2-7; 7 positions agree with TRBD1. The V segment lost 7 bases and the J segment 2 bases; nucleotides outside the gene matches: 5. The CDR3 is 13 residues long. Germline V gene data show CDR1 as SGHDN and CDR2 as FVKESK. CDR3: CASTKTGPYEQYF. As DNA, the CDR3 is TGTGCCAGCACCAAGACAGGGCCCTACGAGCAGTACTTC.

This clone was recorded a few times. This chain connects TRBV6-2 or TRBV6-3 to TRBJ1-1; 12 bases fit TRBD1. The V and J ends lost 6 bases and 4 bases, in that order; junction bases with no gene match: 21. CDR1 MNHEY and CDR2 SVGEGT come from the germline V gene. This CDR3 region has 20 residues. The CDR3 region has the DNA TGTGCCAGCAGCTCTCAGGGGACAGGGGGCGGCATTTGGAGAACCACTGAAGCTTTCTTT. Amino acids: CASSSQGTGGGIWRTTEAFF.

The chain combines TRBV3-1 (or the pseudogene TRBV3-2) with TRBJ2-2, with 12 bases fitting TRBD2. V gave up 9 bases and J gave up 0 bases; unmatched junction bases: 20. CDR1 and CDR2 (germline): LGHDT, YNNKEL (reference sequence). The CDR3 totals 21 residues. CDR3 sequence (DNA): TGTGCCAGTACTCTCGCCACGACCGGACTAGCGGGGTTATCGAACACCGGGGAGCTGTTTTTT. This codes for CASTLATTGLAGLSNTGELFF.

In DNA form, the CDR3 reads TGTGCCACCAGTGATCCACAGGGTGGCACTGAAGCTTTCTTT. This translates into CATSDPQGGTEAFF. This rearrangement joins TRBV24-1 to TRBJ1-1; possibly TRBD1 for D (6 bases). Germline V CDR1 and CDR2: KGHDR, SFDVKD. There are 14 residues in the CDR3. The V gene lost 3 bases and the J gene lost 4 bases, with 11 bases spanning the gap.

V gene TRBV6-6 combines with J gene TRBJ1-2, with 8 bases lining up with TRBD1. The CDR3 totals 15 residues. The V gene end was trimmed by 5 bases and the J gene end by 4 bases; junction bases not matched to a gene: 9. Germline values: CDR1 MNHNY, CDR2 SVGAGI (reference sequence). Here the CDR3 DNA reads TGTGCCAGCAGTGACCGATCAGGGGGCCTCTATGGCTACACCTTC. It is translated as CASSDRSGGLYGYTF.

The rearrangement uses TRBV4-3 and TRBJ2-1, with D perhaps assigned TRBD1 or TRBD2 (5 bases each). Trimming pared 0 bases from V and 1 base from J, leaving 10 bases between. Per the germline V gene, CDR1 is LGHNA and CDR2 is YSLEER. The CDR3 is 16 amino acids. The chain's CDR3 is CASSQDPGGSYNEQFF. The CDR3 bases are TGCGCCAGCAGCCAAGATCCTGGGGGTTCCTACAATGAGCAGTTCTTC.